These 24 T cell receptor beta chains share one sample of origin, sequenced in a study of blood T cell repertoires in COVID-19. TCRdb's table, derived via immunoSEQ multiplex PCR, lists solely in-frame clones and lacks some. The table shows about 220,000 clones, with around 84% occurring only once. Input material: peripheral blood. The origin of the receptors is a man between 45 and 60 years old who had recovered from COVID-19.

The CDR3 loop reads CASSLDPGQVSYEQYF. Written as DNA, the CDR3 is TGTGCCAGCAGCTTAGACCCGGGACAGGTCTCCTACGAGCAGTACTTC. V is TRBV7-2 and J is TRBJ2-7; 8 bases fit TRBD1. V dropped 1 base and J dropped 0; count of bases not matched to a gene: 5. From germline, CDR1 is SGHTA and CDR2 FQGNSA. The CDR3 is made up of 16 amino acids.

CDR3 nucleotide sequence: TGTGCCAGCTCGTATACAGGGGGCGCAGCCACAGATACGCAGTATTTT. Protein: CASSYTGGAATDTQYF. The chain uses TRBV18 and TRBJ2-3; 9 bases align to TRBD1. CDR3 length: 16 residues. V was clipped by 6 bases and J by 2 bases; unmatched bases: 9. CDR1 KGHSH and CDR2 LQKENI come from the germline V gene. The complete variable domain, with remaining parts taken from reference TRBV18 and TRBJ2-3, reads NAGVMQNPRHLVRRRGQEARLRCSPMKGHSHVYWYRQLPEEGLKFMVYLQKENIIDESGMPKERFSAEFPKEGPSILRIQQVVRGDSAAYFCASSYTGGAATDTQYFGPGTRLTVL.

This clone was counted only a few times. The CDR3 is CAISEEGNQPQHF. CDR3 sequence (DNA): TGTGCCATCAGTGAAGAGGGTAATCAGCCCCAGCATTTT. The chain employs TRBV10-3 and TRBJ1-5, with D hard to call. V lost 3 bases, J lost 4 bases, and 7 bases lay in between. This CDR3 has 13 amino acids. CDR1 is ENHRY, CDR2 SYGVKD, per germline.

This chain joins TRBV19 and TRBJ2-6, with 9 bases identical to TRBD1. The ends lost 7 bases at V and 0 bases at J; junction bases unmatched: 7. This CDR3 is 17 amino acids long. Germline V gene sequence: CDR1 LNHDA, CDR2 SQIVND (reference sequence). This CDR3 is CASNKQGALSGANVLTF. Here the CDR3 DNA reads TGTGCCAGTAACAAACAGGGGGCCCTCTCTGGGGCCAACGTCCTGACTTTC.

This chain joins TRBV5-6 and TRBJ1-5, with 9 bases lining up with TRBD1. CDR1 and CDR2 (germline): SGHDT, YYEEEE. CDR3 length: 16 residues. The ends lost 2 bases at V and 3 bases at J; junction bases unmatched: 6. The CDR3 coding sequence is TGTGCCAGCAGCTTCCGACAGGGGGGTTACAATCAGCCCCAGCATTTT. Amino acids: CASSFRQGGYNQPQHF.

The rearrangement uses TRBV3-1 (or the pseudogene TRBV3-2) and TRBJ2-1; TRBD2 is a possible D gene (8 bases). Germline loops: CDR1 LGHDT, CDR2 YNNKEL (reference sequence). The V gene lost 4 bases and the J gene lost 2 bases, with 24 bases spanning the gap. The CDR3 length is 19 residues. The CDR3 loop reads CASSRLTGINGRAYNEQFF. In nucleotides, the CDR3 is TGTGCCAGCAGCCGATTGACAGGGATCAACGGGAGGGCCTACAATGAGCAGTTCTTC.

The chain carries TRBV19 and TRBJ2-1, with D possibly matching TRBD2 (5 bases). V was trimmed by 5 bases and J by 1 base, leaving 12 bases between them. The germline V gene has CDR1 LNHDA and CDR2 SQIVND (reference sequence). The CDR3 totals 15 residues. CDR3 in DNA: TGTGCCAGTAGTGTTAGCGCCAGGTCCTACAATGAGCAGTTCTTC. This codes for CASSVSARSYNEQFF. Combining the CDR3 with reference TRBV19 and TRBJ2-1 gives the whole variable domain DGGITQSPKYLFRKEGQNVTLSCEQNLNHDAMYWYRQDPGQGLRLIYYSQIVNDFQKGDIAEGYSVSREKKESFPLTVTSAQKNPTAFYLCASSVSARSYNEQFFGPGTRLTVL.

This rearrangement joins TRBV6-5 to TRBJ2-3; 10 positions match TRBD2. The CDR3 is 15 residues long. Germline CDR1 is MNHEY and CDR2 is SVGAGI. After removal of 8 bases from V and 3 bases from J, the junction contained 8 bases not matched to a gene. DNA for the CDR3: TGTGCCAGCGGGGCTAGCGGGAGTGGGACAGATACGCAGTATTTT. It yields the protein CASGASGSGTDTQYF.

The chain joins TRBV6-5 to TRBJ2-5; the D is unclear. The CDR3 length is 13 residues. V lost 6 bases and J lost 5, with 13 bases in between. Per the germline V gene, CDR1 is MNHEY and CDR2 is SVGAGI. CDR3 coding DNA: TGTGCCAGCAGACGTTCCCAGTGGGAGACCCAGTACTTC. It yields the protein CASRRSQWETQYF.

The V gene is TRBV18, the J gene TRBJ1-1, with D possibly TRBD1 on 6 matching bases. CDR1 and CDR2 (germline): KGHSH, LQKENI. Trimming took 3 bases from V and 0 from J, leaving 23 bases between them. The CDR3 has 19 residues. CDR3 sequence: CASSPQTGRGALMNTEAFF. CDR3 sequence (DNA): TGTGCCAGCTCACCTCAAACAGGGAGGGGGGCCCTCATGAACACTGAAGCTTTCTTT.

The rearrangement links TRBV19 to TRBJ1-5; 9 nucleotides match TRBD1. Germline values: CDR1 LNHDA, CDR2 SQIVND (reference sequence). The CDR3 length is 18 residues. The V and J ends lost 6 bases and 0 bases, in that order; junction bases with no gene match: 12. CDR3 coding DNA: TGTGCCAGTAGCCTAACAGGGGGCTCTTCTTATAGCAATCAGCCCCAGCATTTT. This encodes CASSLTGGSSYSNQPQHF. Complete variable domain (other parts from reference TRBV19 and TRBJ1-5): DGGITQSPKYLFRKEGQNVTLSCEQNLNHDAMYWYRQDPGQGLRLIYYSQIVNDFQKGDIAEGYSVSREKKESFPLTVTSAQKNPTAFYLCASSLTGGSSYSNQPQHFGDGTRLSIL.

The chain has TRBV29-1 and TRBJ2-3; 10 nucleotides align to TRBD2. Germline CDR1 is SQVTM and CDR2 is ANQGSEA. This CDR3 contains 14 residues. V trimming: 0 bases; J trimming: 4 bases; junction bases outside the gene matches: 1. The CDR3, as DNA: TGCAGCGTTGAAGAAGCGGGAGGGCCAGATACGCAGTATTTT. Its translation: CSVEEAGGPDTQYF.

This chain connects TRBV18 to TRBJ1-1; 9 bases are a match to TRBD1. The CDR3 is 13 residues long. Germline V gene data show CDR1 as KGHSH and CDR2 as LQKENI. The junction had 2 bases not matched to a gene; V was cut back by 4 bases and J by 5 bases. CDR3 DNA: TGTGCCAGCTCACAGACAGGGGGAACTGAAGCTTTCTTT. Protein: CASSQTGGTEAFF.

This chain uses TRBV6-5 with TRBJ2-7; 10 nucleotides line up with TRBD2. V shed 6 bases and J 3 bases; nucleotides not matched to a gene: 8. Germline values: CDR1 MNHEY, CDR2 SVGAGI. The CDR3 totals 15 residues. The CDR3 coding sequence is TGTGCCAGCAGCCCGACACTAGCGGGACGCTACGAGCAGTACTTC. This gives the protein CASSPTLAGRYEQYF.

CDR3 amino acids: CASSLRGEQFF. The CDR3 nucleotides are TGTGCCAGCAGCTTACGCGGGGAGCAGTTCTTC. This chain joins TRBV7-2 and TRBJ2-1; TRBD2 is a possible D gene (5 bases). The CDR3 is 11 residues long. Trimming took off 2 bases at V and 10 bases at J, with 6 bases between the two ends. Germline assignment: CDR1 SGHTA and CDR2 FQGNSA.

The chain couples TRBV6-5 to TRBJ1-1; D is unclear. The germline V gene has CDR1 MNHEY and CDR2 SVGAGI. This CDR3 is 15 amino acids long. The V end was cut by 2 bases, the J end by 0 bases, with 10 bases between. The CDR3 sequence is CASSYEFTVNTEAFF. In DNA form, the CDR3 reads TGTGCCAGCAGTTACGAGTTCACAGTGAACACTGAAGCTTTCTTT.

The chain couples TRBV7-2 to TRBJ1-2; no clear D gene. CDR3 length: 13 residues. Germline values: CDR1 SGHTA, CDR2 FQGNSA. V was pared by 1 base and J by 1 base, with 4 bases between. The CDR3 bases are TGTGCCAGCAGCTTAGACAGTAACTATGGCTACACCTTC. Protein product: CASSLDSNYGYTF.

The chain combines TRBV27 with TRBJ1-6; TRBD1 agrees at 10 bases. V trimming: 3 bases; J trimming: 4 bases; junction bases outside the gene matches: 3. CDR3 length: 16 amino acids. From germline, CDR1 is MNHEY and CDR2 SMNVEV (reference sequence). This CDR3 is CASSFRTGGYNSPLHF. Written as DNA, the CDR3 is TGTGCCAGCAGTTTCCGGACAGGGGGGTATAATTCACCCCTCCACTTT.

This chain joins TRBV27 and TRBJ2-7, with D unresolved. Germline V gene sequence: CDR1 MNHEY, CDR2 SMNVEV (reference sequence). The V end lost 0 bases, the J end lost 5 bases, and 11 bases lay between the germline ends. This CDR3 is built from 14 residues. CDR3 residues: CASSLSFVRDEQYF. The CDR3 DNA follows: TGTGCCAGCAGTTTATCCTTCGTTCGCGACGAGCAGTACTTC.

This chain connects TRBV28 to TRBJ1-1, with 8 bases aligning to TRBD1. The CDR3 totals 14 residues. Germline loops: CDR1 MDHEN, CDR2 SYDVKM. V lost 6 bases to trimming and J lost 6 bases; unmatched junction nucleotides: 9. The CDR3 region has the DNA TGTGCCAGCAGACGTACCGGGACAGGCCCTGAAGCTTTCTTT. Amino acid sequence: CASRRTGTGPEAFF. Supplemented by reference TRBV28 and TRBJ1-1, the full variable domain reads DVKVTQSSRYLVKRTGEKVFLECVQDMDHENMFWYRQDPGLGLRLIYFSYDVKMKEKGDIPEGYSVSREKKERFSLILESASTNQTSMYLCASRRTGTGPEAFFGQGTRLTVV.

The count of this clone is one. This chain uses TRBV10-2 with TRBJ2-7, with D tentatively TRBD2 (6 bases). The CDR3 is made up of 13 amino acids. V lost 8 bases and J 0 bases, leaving 11 bases between the germline ends. The germline V gene encodes CDR1 WSHSY and CDR2 SAAADI. DNA for the CDR3: TGCGCCAGCGCTCTAGCGTTCTCCTACGAGCAGTACTTC. Its translation is CASALAFSYEQYF.

This chain joins TRBV7-2 and TRBJ1-2, with TRBD1 as a possible D gene (6 bases). The CDR3 loop spans 13 amino acids. Trimming took off 4 bases at V and 10 bases at J, with 16 bases between the two ends. The germline V gene has CDR1 SGHTA and CDR2 FQGNSA. Here the CDR3 reads CASSSPPTGTYTF. The CDR3 DNA reads TGTGCCAGCAGCTCCCCACCGACAGGTACCTACACCTTC.

The chain has TRBV10-3 and TRBJ2-7; 7 bases are a match to TRBD2. This CDR3 comprises 12 residues. Germline loops: CDR1 ENHRY, CDR2 SYGVKD. V gave up 8 bases and J gave up 5 bases; unmatched junction bases: 6. The CDR3 region has the DNA TGTGCCATCGGGGAACTAGCGAACGAGCAGTACTTC. Protein sequence: CAIGELANEQYF.

This clone showed up just once. This chain links TRBV5-1 with TRBJ2-7; the match to TRBD2 covers 8 bases. This CDR3 comprises 15 residues. CDR1 and CDR2 from the germline V gene are SGHRS and YFSETQ. V was pared by 3 bases and J by 2 bases, with 7 bases of the junction left unmatched. The CDR3 DNA reads TGCGCCAGCAGCTCGGGAGGGACGTCTCCCTACGAGCAGTACTTC. As protein: CASSSGGTSPYEQYF.